This TCR beta chain originates from a study of blood T cell repertoires in COVID-19. Across the whole study: There were acute and convalescent COVID-19 samples, and they came from the United States, Italy and Spain. Sources were T cells, B-cell-depleted T cells, or PBMCs; the material itself was cDNA or gDNA.

Original processing methods: Estimated nucleated cell counts came from reference gene primer amplification. Method: immunoSEQ multiplex PCR; TCRdb's copy keeps in-frame clones and lacks some. That table supplies the V and J calls and clone size; D and trimming were determined from the DNA. This repertoire shows roughly 30,000 clones, around 85% found once; its top ten account for about 14%. This clone was detected a few times. J gave up 5 bases and V 2 bases, and 8 bases lay outside the gene matches. Germline CDR1 reads SGDLS; CDR2 reads YYNGEE. The CDR3 covers 15 residues. This TCR derives from a human donor with acute or convalescent COVID-19. The donor label of this sample is uncertain. Sequenced input: peripheral blood. V and J are TRBV9 and TRBJ1-1, with TRBD1 matching 8 bases. The CDR3: CASSVSYRGSTEAFF. The CDR3 DNA follows: TGTGCCAGCAGCGTTAGTTACAGGGGGTCGACTGAAGCTTTCTTT.